The 21 T cell receptor beta chains below come from one sample, sequenced in a study of T cell responses to AZD1222 COVID-19 vaccine. Repertoires were generated with immunoSEQ multiplex PCR, while TCRdb's copy carries only in-frame clones and drops some. The sample records approximately 200,000 clones, 91% being singletons. Specimen: peripheral blood, collected 28 days after the second AZD1222 dose. These receptors originate from an adult who received the AZD1222 COVID-19 vaccine.

The V call is TRBV5-6, the J call TRBJ1-4; weak D call: TRBD1 (6 bases). The V and J ends lost 6 bases and 7 bases respectively, with 16 bases between them. Germline values: CDR1 SGHDT, CDR2 YYEEEE. CDR3 length: 14 amino acids. CDR3 residues: CASNPNRDAEKLFF. The CDR3 DNA is TGTGCCAGCAACCCAAACAGGGATGCTGAAAAACTGTTTTTT.

The V gene is TRBV11-3, the J gene TRBJ2-1; no clear D gene. The CDR3 consists of 17 residues. CDR1 is SGHNT, CDR2 YENEEA, per germline. V dropped 1 base and J dropped 0 bases, with 13 bases sitting between them. The CDR3, as DNA: TGTGCCAGCAGCTTAGGTTACACGGATTACTCCTACAATGAGCAGTTCTTC. Amino acids: CASSLGYTDYSYNEQFF.

The chain couples TRBV24-1 to TRBJ2-1; D is ambiguous. This CDR3 has 12 amino acids. Trimming left V 5 bases short and J 7 bases short, with 8 bases between. Per germline, CDR1 KGHDR and CDR2 SFDVKD. CDR3 bases: TGTGCCACCAGTGGTGTTTGGAATGAGCAGTTCTTC. This codes for CATSGVWNEQFF.

J is TRBJ1-5 and V is TRBV7-9; D is undetermined. Deletions cut 2 bases from V and 0 bases from J, with 8 bases between. Germline CDR1 and CDR2: SEHNR and FQNEAQ (reference sequence). This CDR3 region has 15 residues. Here the CDR3 DNA reads TGTGCCAGCAGCTTAAACCCCGATAGCAATCAGCCCCAGCATTTT. Protein: CASSLNPDSNQPQHF.

The CDR3, as DNA: TGTGCCAGCAGCAAATCCGGGACCGCAGACTATGGCTACACCTTC. Protein: CASSKSGTADYGYTF. The V and J genes are TRBV11-2 and TRBJ1-2; D perhaps matches TRBD1 (5 bases). CDR3 size: 15 residues. Germline CDR1 reads SGHAT; CDR2 reads FQNNGV. V lost 5 bases and J 3 bases, leaving 16 bases between the germline ends.

This chain connects TRBV18 to TRBJ1-6, with 10 nucleotides matching TRBD1. This CDR3 contains 14 residues. Looked up from germline, CDR1 is KGHSH and CDR2 is LQKENI. With V trimmed by 3 bases and J by 10 bases, 3 bases remained unmatched. CDR3 sequence (DNA): TGTGCCAGCTCACCTGGACAGGGGGAGTCACCCCTCCACTTT. This gives the protein CASSPGQGESPLHF. The full variable domain, completed using reference TRBV18 and TRBJ1-6, is NAGVMQNPRHLVRRRGQEARLRCSPMKGHSHVYWYRQLPEEGLKFMVYLQKENIIDESGMPKERFSAEFPKEGPSILRIQQVVRGDSAAYFCASSPGQGESPLHFGNGTRLTVT.

The chain is built from TRBV6-5 and TRBJ2-7, with 8 bases matching TRBD1. This CDR3 has 12 amino acids. V was pared by 7 bases and J by 4 bases, with 3 bases of the junction left unmatched. Germline V gives CDR1 MNHEY, CDR2 SVGAGI. As DNA, the CDR3 is TGTGCCAGCACGCGACAGGGGTACGAGCAGTACTTC. It encodes CASTRQGYEQYF.

This chain links TRBV5-1 with TRBJ2-3; D is perhaps TRBD2 (7 bases). CDR1 is SGHRS, CDR2 YFSETQ, per germline. The CDR3 contains 17 residues. V was shortened by 0 bases and J by 4 bases, with 18 bases between the two germline ends. The CDR3 DNA follows: TGCGCCAGCAGCTTGGGTTCGGCGGGGGCCCTCCCAGATACGCAGTATTTT. Its protein is CASSLGSAGALPDTQYF.

This clone appeared once. This chain joins TRBV5-1 and TRBJ2-2; the match to TRBD1 covers 7 bases. Trimming removed 2 bases from V and 7 bases from J; junction bases left unmatched: 5. The V gene's germline CDR1 is SGHRS and CDR2 YFSETQ. The CDR3 length is 14 residues. The CDR3 loop is CASSLGGAGGELFF. The CDR3 DNA reads as TGCGCCAGCAGCTTAGGGGGCGCTGGCGGGGAGCTGTTTTTT.

The rearrangement uses TRBV7-2 and TRBJ1-1, with D uncertain. The germline CDR1 and CDR2 sequences are SGHTA and FQGNSA. CDR3 length: 18 amino acids. The germline V and J ends were trimmed by 5 bases and 0 bases, with 22 bases remaining between them. DNA for the CDR3: TGTGCCAGCAGCCCCACACCTCGGCTTGGGCCGTTGAACACTGAAGCTTTCTTT. It translates to CASSPTPRLGPLNTEAFF.

The rearrangement joins TRBV28 to TRBJ2-7; 10 bases are shared with TRBD1. This CDR3 comprises 14 residues. Germline V gene lookup returns CDR1 MDHEN and CDR2 SYDVKM. The trim removed 6 bases at V and 5 bases at J, leaving 7 bases unmatched. CDR3 in amino acids: CASRTGQGLNEQYF. The CDR3 nucleotides read TGTGCCAGCAGGACGGGACAGGGGTTGAACGAGCAGTACTTC.

The rearrangement links TRBV9 to TRBJ2-6; 8 nucleotides line up with TRBD1. This CDR3 spans 17 amino acids. V trimming: 2 bases; J trimming: 2 bases; junction bases outside the gene matches: 6. Looked up from germline, CDR1 is SGDLS and CDR2 is YYNGEE. The CDR3 DNA sequence: TGTGCCAGCAGCGTTGTGCAGGGGGCGGCTGGGGCCAACGTCCTGACTTTC. Encoded protein: CASSVVQGAAGANVLTF.

The CDR3 DNA follows: TGTGCCAGTAGCCCCGACAGGCAACCCTACGAGCAGTACTTC. Protein product: CASSPDRQPYEQYF. The rearrangement joins TRBV19 to TRBJ2-7, with D maybe TRBD1 (6 bases). V was pared by 6 bases and J by 2 bases, with 14 bases between. The CDR3 spans 14 residues. Germline V gene sequence: CDR1 LNHDA, CDR2 SQIVND (reference sequence).

This chain links TRBV5-1 with TRBJ2-7; 7 bases align to TRBD1. This CDR3 is built from 16 residues. Germline lookup yields CDR1 SGHRS and CDR2 YFSETQ. V trimming: 0 bases; J trimming: 0 bases; junction bases outside the gene matches: 6. For the CDR3, the DNA is TGCGCCAGCAGCTTGGATCCGGGACAGACCTCCTACGAGCAGTACTTC. This sequence encodes CASSLDPGQTSYEQYF.

This rearrangement joins TRBV6-6 to TRBJ2-3, with 7 nucleotides matching TRBD2. Germline CDR1 is MNHNY and CDR2 is SVGAGI (reference sequence). This CDR3 has 15 amino acids. V lost 10 bases, J lost 7 bases, and 17 bases stayed unmatched. CDR3 DNA sequence: TGTGCCAACTCCCCGGGTGGCGGGAGTTGGAATACGCAGTATTTT. Protein product: CANSPGGGSWNTQYF.

V and J are TRBV7-2 and TRBJ2-1; 7 nucleotides line up with TRBD2. Germline V CDR1 and CDR2: SGHTA, FQGNSA. The CDR3 covers 14 residues. J was trimmed by 6 bases and V by 3 bases; bases with no gene match: 5. CDR3 nucleotide sequence: TGTGCCAGCAGCTTGCGGCTAGCGGTCAATGAGCAGTTCTTC. Translating it yields CASSLRLAVNEQFF.

This chain joins TRBV11-3 and TRBJ1-2, with a tentative D call TRBD1 (6 bases). There are 14 residues in the CDR3. CDR1 is SGHNT, CDR2 YENEEA, per germline. V lost 7 bases, J lost 8 bases, and 20 bases lay in between. The CDR3 nucleotides read TGTGCCAGCACCTACATTCCGGGGGACAAAGGCTACACCTTC. Translated, it gives CASTYIPGDKGYTF.

The chain has TRBV5-5 and TRBJ1-3; no reliable D call. CDR3 size: 15 residues. The germline V gene encodes CDR1 SGHKS and CDR2 YYEKEE (reference sequence). Trimming removed 4 bases from V and 5 bases from J, with 16 bases in between. CDR3 in amino acids: CASSATWTDRNTIYF. CDR3 nucleotide sequence: TGTGCCAGCAGCGCAACTTGGACGGATAGAAACACCATATATTTT.

V is TRBV19 and J is TRBJ2-3, with a tentative D call TRBD2 (7 bases). The CDR3 sequence is 14 residues long. Trimming pared 4 bases from V and 1 base from J, leaving 9 bases between. From germline, CDR1 is LNHDA and CDR2 SQIVND (reference sequence). Written as DNA, the CDR3 is TGTGCCAGTAGTACCGGGGGGCGCACAGATACGCAGTATTTT. The encoded protein is CASSTGGRTDTQYF.

This chain links TRBV9 with TRBJ2-7, with 8 bases lining up with TRBD1. This CDR3 contains 14 residues. Looked up from germline, CDR1 is SGDLS and CDR2 is YYNGEE. The V gene end was trimmed by 4 bases and the J gene end by 2 bases; junction bases not matched to a gene: 5. The CDR3 sequence is CASSPRDRPYEQYF. The CDR3 DNA is TGTGCCAGCAGCCCCCGGGACAGGCCCTACGAGCAGTACTTC.

V gene TRBV7-3 combines with J gene TRBJ2-3; 7 nucleotides align to TRBD2. The CDR3 is 17 residues long. Trimming at V came to 3 bases and at J to 4 bases, leaving 13 bases not matched to a gene. Germline CDR1 and CDR2: SGHTA and FQGTGA. The CDR3 DNA follows: TGTGCCAGCAGCTTCCTCGGACTAGGAGCGGGTTCAGATACGCAGTATTTT. It yields the protein CASSFLGLGAGSDTQYF.